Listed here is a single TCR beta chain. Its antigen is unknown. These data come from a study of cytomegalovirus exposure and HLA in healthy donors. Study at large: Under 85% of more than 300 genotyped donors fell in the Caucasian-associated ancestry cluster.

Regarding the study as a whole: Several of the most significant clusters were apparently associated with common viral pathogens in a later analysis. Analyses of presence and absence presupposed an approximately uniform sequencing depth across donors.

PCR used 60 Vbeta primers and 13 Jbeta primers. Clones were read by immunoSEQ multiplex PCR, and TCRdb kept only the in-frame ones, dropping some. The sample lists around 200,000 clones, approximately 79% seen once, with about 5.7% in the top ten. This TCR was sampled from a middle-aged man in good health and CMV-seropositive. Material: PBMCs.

The CDR3 spells CASSPIRISPGHLNTGELFF. The CDR3, as DNA: TGTGCCAGCAGTCCCATCCGTATCAGTCCGGGACACCTAAACACCGGGGAGCTGTTTTTT. The chain combines TRBV28 with TRBJ2-2; D perhaps matches TRBD1 (6 bases). Trimming stripped 5 bases from V and 2 bases from J, with 27 bases between. There are 20 residues in the CDR3. CDR1 is MDHEN and CDR2 is SYDVKM in the germline V gene.